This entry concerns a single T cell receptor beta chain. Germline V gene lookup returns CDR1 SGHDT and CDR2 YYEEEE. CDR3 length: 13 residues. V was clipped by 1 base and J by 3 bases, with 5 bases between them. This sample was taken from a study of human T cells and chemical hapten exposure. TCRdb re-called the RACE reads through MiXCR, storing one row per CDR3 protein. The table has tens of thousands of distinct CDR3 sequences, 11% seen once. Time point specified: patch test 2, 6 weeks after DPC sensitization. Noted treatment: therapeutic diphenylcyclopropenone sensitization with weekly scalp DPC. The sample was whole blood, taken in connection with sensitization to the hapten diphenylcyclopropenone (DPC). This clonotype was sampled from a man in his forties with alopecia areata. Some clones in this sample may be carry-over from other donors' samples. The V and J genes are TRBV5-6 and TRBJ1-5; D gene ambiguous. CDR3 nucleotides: TGTGCCAGCAGCTTGAGGTTCAATCAGCCCCAGCATTTT. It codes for CASSLRFNQPQHF.